These 18 T cell receptor beta chains share one sample of origin, sequenced in a study of tumor-infiltrating lymphocytes in glioblastoma multiforme (dated by TCRdb to the late 2010s). Instrument used: Illumina HiSeq 2500. Using a modified ARM-PCR protocol with multiple V-beta primers and a C-beta primer, the team built TCRB libraries from RNA through three nested multiplex PCR rounds. Using fastp trimming at Q25 and MiXCR clonotype assembly, TCRdb reanalyzed the public sequencing data and kept in-frame beta chains. A single entry per CDR3 protein holds the most common genes and DNA from its merged rows. Here the sample has 7,500 to 10,000 distinct CDR3 sequences; about 70% occur a single time. Approximately 50% of the sample lies in the top ten. Sequencing input: brain tumor tissue. The receptors stem from a male donor with glioblastoma.

Notes on this clonotype: Likely a read error: the CDR3 ends without its conserved phenylalanine or tryptophan. The rearrangement joins TRBV6-1 to TRBJ2-5; D assignment may be TRBD1 or TRBD2 (5 bases each). V was pared by 4 bases and J by 1 base, with 13 bases between. Germline V lookup: CDR1 MNHNS, CDR2 SASEGT. This CDR3 comprises 15 residues. The CDR3 here is CASSALGAGQETQYL. In nucleotides, the CDR3 is TGTGCCAGCAGTGCCCTAGGGGCGGGCCAAGAGACCCAGTACCTC.

The chain links TRBV4-2 to TRBJ1-3; 7 nucleotides line up with TRBD1. Germline CDR1 LGHNA, CDR2 YNFKEQ. This CDR3 is 13 amino acids long. V was pared by 4 bases and J by 4 bases, with 1 base of the junction left unmatched. The CDR3 is CASSPGGGNTIYF. The DNA for the CDR3 is TGTGCCAGCAGCCCAGGGGGGGGAAACACCATATATTTT.

This clonotype is labeled medium-sized. The gene calls are TRBV6-5 and TRBJ2-1; 8 bases line up with TRBD1. The CDR3 has 15 amino acids. The J segment lost 0 bases and the V segment lost 4 bases, leaving 2 bases of the junction unmatched. Germline V gives CDR1 MNHEY, CDR2 SVGAGI. Written as DNA, the CDR3 is TGTGCCAGCAGTTTGGGGACAGGCTCCTACAATGAGCAGTTCTTC. Amino acid sequence: CASSLGTGSYNEQFF.

The chain uses TRBV11-2 and TRBJ2-7; possible D gene TRBD2, 5 bases. Per germline, CDR1 SGHAT and CDR2 FQNNGV. The CDR3 has 15 residues. V lost 3 bases and J lost 4, with 16 bases in between. CDR3: CASSFFSLALYEQYF. The CDR3 DNA sequence: TGTGCCAGCAGCTTCTTTAGCCTAGCACTGTACGAGCAGTACTTC.

To note about this clonotype: An end of the junction does not agree with germline; a read error may underlie this. This chain joins TRBV2 and TRBJ2-1; D is undetermined. The CDR3 runs 13 residues. Germline V gene sequence: CDR1 SNHLY, CDR2 FYNNEI. The CDR3 bases are TGTGCCAGCATCAAGGACGTCGCGCCTGAGCGGTTCTTC. Encoded protein: CASIKDVAPERFF.

By frequency in the sample, this clonotype is medium-sized. The chain recombines TRBV29-1 with TRBJ2-3, with a weak D call TRBD1 (7 bases). V lost 2 bases and J 3 bases, leaving 21 bases between the germline ends. This CDR3 has 17 amino acids. Germline CDR1 reads SQVTM; CDR2 reads ANQGSEA. The CDR3 loop reads CSVEFAGQKKYTDTQYF. CDR3 DNA: TGCAGCGTTGAATTCGCGGGACAGAAAAAATATACAGATACGCAGTATTTT.

This chain links TRBV5-6 with TRBJ2-5; TRBD2 matches at 7 bases. Unmatched junction bases numbered 3, after V lost 3 bases and J lost 1 base. This CDR3 spans 14 amino acids. The V gene's germline CDR1 is SGHDT and CDR2 YYEEEE. The CDR3 DNA sequence: TGTGCCAGCAGCTCCACTAGCGCCCAAGAGACCCAGTACTTC. This gives the protein CASSSTSAQETQYF.

The rearrangement joins TRBV6-1 to TRBJ1-1; 10 bases match TRBD1. The V gene end was trimmed by 5 bases and the J gene end by 0 bases; junction bases not matched to a gene: 9. The length of the CDR3 is 17 residues. Germline values: CDR1 MNHNS, CDR2 SASEGT. The DNA for the CDR3 is TGTGCCAGCAGTATCCGGGACAGGGGTTACATGAACACTGAAGCTTTCTTT. Translation gives CASSIRDRGYMNTEAFF.

Remarks on this clonotype: Because it lacks the conserved phenylalanine or tryptophan at the end, this CDR3 is likely a read error. V usage is TRBV5-1 and J usage is TRBJ1-2; perhaps TRBD1 as D (6 bases). This CDR3 comprises 15 residues. The V and J ends lost 3 bases and 5 bases respectively, with 17 bases between them. The germline CDR1 and CDR2 sequences are SGHRS and YFSETQ. The CDR3 DNA sequence: TGCGCCAGCAGCTCGGACGCTACAGGGACGTATGGCTACACCCCC. It specifies CASSSDATGTYGYTP.

V gene TRBV12-3 or TRBV12-4 combines with J gene TRBJ1-5, with 7 bases aligning to TRBD1. The trim removed 5 bases at V and 5 bases at J, leaving 3 bases unmatched. There are 13 residues in the CDR3. The CDR3 region is CASSRQGDQPQHF. The CDR3 DNA sequence: TGTGCCAGCAGTCGACAGGGAGATCAGCCCCAGCATTTT.

Concerning this clonotype itself: It may be a read error: a sequence one base away is much more abundant. The CDR3 spells CASSPNREDGAGTQYF. The CDR3 region has the DNA TGTGCCAGCAGCCCGAACAGGGAGGACGGAGCGGGTACGCAGTATTTT. The chain links TRBV7-2 to TRBJ2-3, with D perhaps TRBD1 or TRBD2 (6 bases each). Germline V CDR1 and CDR2: SGHTA, FQGNSA. This CDR3 spans 16 amino acids. V gave up 5 bases and J gave up 8 bases, with 23 bases separating them.

CDR3 amino acids: CASSSSGGTSTDTQYF. The CDR3 nucleotides read TGTGCCAGCAGTTCCTCTGGTGGGACCAGCACAGATACGCAGTATTTT. V usage is TRBV6-5 and J usage is TRBJ2-3, with D possibly called TRBD1 or TRBD2 (5 bases each). In germline, CDR1 is MNHEY, CDR2 SVGAGI. This CDR3 spans 16 amino acids. V was pared by 4 bases and J by 0 bases, with 14 bases between.

This clonotype is labeled medium-sized. The chain carries TRBV29-1 and TRBJ2-1, with 7 bases that match TRBD1. V shed 3 bases, J shed 6 bases, and the junction held 5 bases outside the gene matches. The CDR3 contains 13 residues. Per the germline V gene, CDR1 is SQVTM and CDR2 is ANQGSEA. The CDR3 loop reads CSVDRGTVNEQFF. DNA of the CDR3: TGCAGCGTTGATAGAGGGACAGTCAATGAGCAGTTCTTC.

This chain joins TRBV6-2 or TRBV6-3 and TRBJ1-2, with TRBD1 matching over 8 bases. The CDR3 is 14 residues long. Germline V gives CDR1 MNHEY, CDR2 SVGEGT. V shed 6 bases and J 0 bases; nucleotides not matched to a gene: 3. The CDR3: CASSRDRTNYGYTF. The CDR3 region has the DNA TGTGCCAGCAGCCGGGACAGGACTAACTATGGCTACACCTTC.

The chain combines TRBV18 with TRBJ2-7; D call uncertain. The V end was cut by 3 bases, the J end by 6 bases, with 9 bases between. The germline V gene encodes CDR1 KGHSH and CDR2 LQKENI. There are 12 residues in the CDR3. The CDR3 loop is CASSPNRAEQYF. DNA for the CDR3: TGTGCCAGCTCACCCAATAGGGCCGAGCAGTACTTC.

By share, this clonotype counts as medium-sized (0.01 to 0.1%). The rearrangement joins TRBV20-1 to TRBJ2-2; D perhaps matches TRBD2 (5 bases). Trimming took off 2 bases at V and 1 base at J, with 8 bases between the two ends. The CDR3 is made up of 14 amino acids. CDR1 is DFQATT, CDR2 SNEGSKA, per germline (reference sequence). The CDR3 is CSARKSGNTGELFF. The CDR3 DNA sequence: TGCAGTGCTAGAAAAAGCGGGAACACCGGGGAGCTGTTTTTT.

A word on this clonotype: At one end the junction does not follow the germline gene, possibly because of a read error. The chain is built from TRBV11-2 and TRBJ2-3, with D maybe TRBD2 (5 bases). The CDR3 runs 15 residues. CDR1 SGHAT and CDR2 FQNNGV come from the germline V gene. CDR3 region: CAGSYRVQKGDTQYF. The CDR3 coding sequence is TGTGCCGGCAGCTACCGGGTTCAGAAGGGAGATACGCAGTATTTC.

This clonotype was counted ten times or more. A much more abundant neighbour one base away suggests this may be a read error. The V gene is TRBV4-1, the J gene TRBJ2-7, with a possible D match to TRBD2 (6 bases). V lost 3 bases and J lost 4, with 16 bases in between. Per the germline V gene, CDR1 is MGHRA and CDR2 is YSYEKL. The length of the CDR3 is 15 residues. Written as DNA, the CDR3 is TGCGCCAGCAGCCACGCTCAGGAGGGCGTTTACGAGCAGTACTTC. Residues: CASSHAQEGVYEQYF.